These T cell receptor beta chains were read from a single sample in a study of T cell responses to AZD1222 COVID-19 vaccine. The assay was immunoSEQ multiplex PCR, and TCRdb's table has in-frame clones only and misses some. Among around 110,000 clones listed, 87% were seen once. Source: peripheral blood, taken on day 0 of AZD1222 vaccination. Source of these receptors: an adult in good health. The CDR3 runs from the conserved cysteine through the conserved F or W. Fields, in order: D gene, V gene, clone size, J gene, CDR3 protein, CDR3 DNA. D genes are given only for firm matches. Size values are once, few and many counts, or a class for expanded clones, and some rows have none.

D: TRBD2
V: TRBV27
size: NA
J: TRBJ2-3
CDR3: CASSISGRDTQYF
DNA: TGTGCCAGCAGTATTAGCGGGAGAGATACGCAGTATTTT

D: NA
V: TRBV11-2
size: NA
J: TRBJ1-1
CDR3: CASSPRVPRTEAFF
DNA: TGTGCCAGCAGCCCTAGGGTACCCCGCACTGAAGCTTTCTTT

D: NA
V: TRBV7-9
size: NA
J: TRBJ2-5
CDR3: CASTLRGIQETQYF
DNA: TGTGCCAGCACCCTAAGGGGTATTCAAGAGACCCAGTACTTC

D: TRBD1
V: TRBV2
size: once
J: TRBJ1-5
CDR3: CASKIRGLVGQPQHF
DNA: TGTGCCAGCAAGATAAGGGGGCTTGTGGGTCAGCCCCAGCATTTT

D: NA
V: TRBV28
size: NA
J: TRBJ1-4
CDR3: CASSFSQFNEKLFF
DNA: TGTGCCAGCAGTTTTTCACAGTTTAATGAAAAACTGTTTTTT

D: NA
V: TRBV5-1
size: NA
J: TRBJ1-4
CDR3: CASSLARDKTTNEKLFF
DNA: TGCGCCAGCAGCTTGGCCCGGGACAAAACAACTAATGAAAAACTGTTTTTT

D: NA
V: TRBV9
size: NA
J: TRBJ2-3
CDR3: CASSVVPNRAQYF
DNA: TGTGCCAGCAGCGTAGTACCGAATAGGGCGCAGTATTTT

D: NA
V: TRBV9
size: NA
J: TRBJ2-1
CDR3: CASSSAGILDEQFF
DNA: TGTGCCAGCAGTTCCGCAGGGATACTGGATGAGCAGTTCTTC

D: NA
V: TRBV10-3
size: NA
J: TRBJ2-7
CDR3: CATRDEPYEQYF
DNA: TGTGCCACTCGGGACGAGCCCTACGAGCAGTACTTC

D: NA
V: TRBV6-5
size: NA
J: TRBJ1-2
CDR3: CASRDTGTSGGYTF
DNA: TGTGCCAGCAGGGACACCGGGACATCGGGCGGCTACACCTTC

D: TRBD1
V: TRBV6-1
size: NA
J: TRBJ2-1
CDR3: CASSDGTDEQFF
DNA: TGTGCCAGCAGTGACGGGACAGATGAGCAGTTCTTC

D: TRBD2
V: TRBV5-4
size: once
J: TRBJ2-5
CDR3: CASSLVAPGGGTQYF
DNA: TGTGCCAGCAGCTTGGTAGCGCCCGGGGGGGGGACCCAGTACTTC

D: NA
V: TRBV3-1/TRBV3-2
size: NA
J: TRBJ1-2
CDR3: CASSPSEERNYGYTF
DNA: TGTGCCAGCAGCCCTTCCGAGGAACGGAACTATGGCTACACCTTC

D: NA
V: TRBV12-3/TRBV12-4
size: NA
J: TRBJ2-7
CDR3: CASSATGSYEQYF
DNA: TGTGCCAGCAGTGCTACAGGGTCCTACGAGCAGTACTTC

D: TRBD1
V: TRBV5-6
size: NA
J: TRBJ1-1
CDR3: CASSSEGQGGPEAFF
DNA: TGTGCCAGCAGCTCCGAGGGACAGGGAGGTCCTGAAGCTTTCTTT

D: TRBD2
V: TRBV6-5
size: NA
J: TRBJ2-7
CDR3: CASRTGTSGSYEQYF
DNA: TGTGCCAGCAGAACCGGGACTAGCGGCTCCTACGAGCAGTACTTC

D: NA
V: TRBV19
size: NA
J: TRBJ1-5
CDR3: CASTGHVLRQPQHF
DNA: TGTGCCAGTACCGGACACGTGCTCAGGCAGCCCCAGCATTTT

D: NA
V: TRBV19
size: NA
J: TRBJ1-1
CDR3: CASTSLGGPTQAFF
DNA: TGTGCCAGTACCTCATTAGGGGGGCCTACTCAGGCTTTCTTT

D: TRBD1
V: TRBV2
size: NA
J: TRBJ1-1
CDR3: CAKWTGAEHWEAFF
DNA: TGTGCCAAATGGACAGGGGCTGAACACTGGGAAGCTTTCTTT

D: NA
V: TRBV6-5
size: NA
J: TRBJ2-7
CDR3: CASSIATSYEQYF
DNA: TGTGCCAGCAGCATAGCGACTAGCTACGAGCAGTACTTC

D: TRBD1
V: TRBV6-5
size: NA
J: TRBJ1-2
CDR3: CASSPTGGAGGYTF
DNA: TGTGCCAGCAGCCCGACAGGGGGCGCGGGTGGCTACACCTTC

D: TRBD2
V: TRBV7-8
size: once
J: TRBJ2-1
CDR3: CASSKVVAGGQVGNEQFF
DNA: TGTGCCAGCAGCAAAGTGGTAGCGGGGGGACAGGTGGGAAATGAGCAGTTCTTC

D: NA
V: TRBV4-1
size: NA
J: TRBJ2-2
CDR3: CASSRIPAAGTGELFF
DNA: TGCGCCAGCAGCCGGATCCCTGCCGCAGGTACCGGGGAGCTGTTTTTT

D: NA
V: TRBV5-1
size: few
J: TRBJ1-1
CDR3: CASSWTENTEAFF
DNA: TGCGCCAGCAGCTGGACAGAGAACACTGAAGCTTTCTTT

D: NA
V: TRBV5-5
size: NA
J: TRBJ1-5
CDR3: CASSWDPYSNQPQHF
DNA: TGTGCCAGCAGCTGGGACCCCTATAGCAATCAGCCCCAGCATTTT

D: TRBD1
V: TRBV28
size: once
J: TRBJ2-1
CDR3: CASSPRQGGNEQFF
DNA: TGTGCCAGCAGTCCCCGACAGGGCGGCAATGAGCAGTTCTTC

D: NA
V: TRBV5-1
size: NA
J: TRBJ1-3
CDR3: CASSLLSGDAGNTIYF
DNA: TGCGCCAGCAGCTTGTTGTCGGGGGATGCTGGAAACACCATATATTTT

D: TRBD1
V: TRBV6-5
size: NA
J: TRBJ1-5
CDR3: CASRSDRGRHQPQHF
DNA: TGTGCCAGCAGAAGCGACAGGGGGCGTCATCAGCCCCAGCATTTT

D: NA
V: TRBV7-8
size: NA
J: TRBJ1-2
CDR3: CASSLGESAVSYGYTF
DNA: TGTGCCAGCAGCTTAGGGGAGAGTGCTGTCAGCTATGGCTACACCTTC

D: NA
V: TRBV7-9
size: NA
J: TRBJ1-4
CDR3: CASSFATNEKLFF
DNA: TGTGCCAGCAGCTTTGCAACTAATGAAAAACTGTTTTTT

D: NA
V: TRBV11-2
size: few
J: TRBJ2-7
CDR3: CASSFPGVGRERYF
DNA: TGTGCCAGCAGCTTCCCCGGGGTGGGGAGAGAGCGGTACTTC

D: NA
V: TRBV28
size: once
J: TRBJ2-1
CDR3: CAAGSVTSSYNEQFF
DNA: TGTGCCGCGGGGTCCGTAACGAGCTCCTACAATGAGCAGTTCTTC

D: NA
V: TRBV5-6
size: NA
J: TRBJ1-5
CDR3: CASSLAAGGRVNQPQHF
DNA: TGTGCCAGCAGCTTGGCCGCCGGGGGGCGCGTCAATCAGCCCCAGCATTTT

D: NA
V: TRBV7-9
size: NA
J: TRBJ1-1
CDR3: CASSLIEAFF
DNA: TGTGCCAGCAGCTTAATTGAAGCTTTCTTT

D: TRBD2
V: TRBV24-1
size: NA
J: TRBJ2-1
CDR3: CATSETGLAGSSYNEQFF
DNA: TGTGCCACCAGTGAAACGGGACTAGCGGGAAGCTCCTACAATGAGCAGTTCTTC

D: TRBD1
V: TRBV5-1
size: once
J: TRBJ1-6
CDR3: CASQDRPSSYNSPLHF
DNA: TGCGCCAGTCAGGACAGGCCAAGCTCCTATAATTCACCCCTCCACTTT

D: TRBD1
V: TRBV29-1
size: NA
J: TRBJ1-5
CDR3: CSVVFQGQGGGQPQHF
DNA: TGCAGCGTTGTGTTTCAAGGTCAGGGGGGAGGTCAGCCCCAGCATTTT

D: TRBD1
V: TRBV5-6
size: once
J: TRBJ1-1
CDR3: CASSWTGGPNTEAFF
DNA: TGTGCCAGCAGCTGGACAGGGGGCCCGAACACTGAAGCTTTCTTT

D: TRBD1
V: TRBV19
size: NA
J: TRBJ1-6
CDR3: CASSRGTGESPLHF
DNA: TGTGCCAGTAGCAGGGGGACAGGGGAGTCTCCCCTCCACTTT

D: NA
V: TRBV5-4
size: NA
J: TRBJ2-1
CDR3: CASSTEGPSSYNEQFF
DNA: TGTGCCAGCAGTACCGAGGGGCCCAGCTCCTACAATGAGCAGTTCTTC

D: NA
V: TRBV28
size: NA
J: TRBJ2-2
CDR3: CASRSQERPYSAGELFF
DNA: TGTGCCAGCAGATCTCAGGAGCGACCCTATTCGGCCGGGGAGCTGTTTTTT

D: NA
V: TRBV28
size: NA
J: TRBJ1-5
CDR3: CASVFRVDQPQHF
DNA: TGTGCCAGCGTCTTCAGGGTTGATCAGCCCCAGCATTTT

D: NA
V: TRBV19
size: NA
J: TRBJ2-7
CDR3: CASSMGGTLYEQYF
DNA: TGTGCCAGTAGTATGGGGGGCACCCTCTACGAGCAGTACTTC